This entry describes one T cell receptor beta chain. Its antigen is unidentified. The assay was immunoSEQ multiplex PCR, and TCRdb's table has in-frame clones only and misses some. This table holds tens of thousands of clones, approximately 85% found once. V lost 0 bases, J lost 0 bases, and 9 bases lay in between. The CDR3 is 16 residues long. Germline-derived CDR1 and CDR2 are LNHNV and YYDKDF (reference sequence). The record originates from a study of OX40 agonist ivuxolimab in advanced cancers. Across the whole study: Mean age approximately 66 years, range about 23 to 85; around 80% male. Prior checkpoint blockade (anti-PD-1, anti-PD-L1 or anti-CTLA-4) was permitted; roughly 40% had it. Findings and limits, study-wide: CD4+ and CD8+ blood T cells expanded clonally by week 6 at 0.1 to 3.0 mg/kg.

This receptor was taken from an adult with an advanced solid tumor such as melanoma, head and neck, liver or kidney cancer. The rearrangement uses TRBV15 and TRBJ1-3; D is undetermined. Sequencing used CD4+ or CD8+ T cells sorted from blood, obtained in a trial of the OX40 agonist ivuxolimab. The CDR3 spells CATSRDRTVSGNTIYF. DNA for the CDR3: TGTGCCACCAGCAGAGATAGGACTGTCTCTGGAAACACCATATATTTT.